A selection of T cell receptor beta chains follows, all from one sample in a study of siplizumab effects on memory and regulatory T cells. Clones were read by immunoSEQ multiplex PCR, and TCRdb kept only the in-frame ones, dropping some. The data hold more than 60,000 clones, with 96% observed a single time. The sequenced sample consisted of naive CD8+ T cells sorted from blood. The origin of the receptors is a human donor in good health. Each CDR3 is given with its conserved first and last residue. A D gene is named only where the DNA matches it firmly. Rows give clone size only sometimes, using once, few, many, or a class for an expanded clone.

D gene: NA; V gene: TRBV6-5; clone size: NA; J gene: TRBJ2-5; CDR3 DNA: TGTGCCAGCAGTTACGATGGGGGCGGGATGTTCGGGACCCAGTACTTC; CDR3 protein: CASSYDGGGMFGTQYF
D gene: TRBD2; V gene: TRBV9; clone size: NA; J gene: TRBJ2-1; CDR3 DNA: TGTGCCAGCAGCGTAGTCAGCAGCGGGGGGTACAATGAGCAGTTCTTC; CDR3 protein: CASSVVSSGGYNEQFF
D gene: NA; V gene: TRBV27; clone size: once; J gene: TRBJ2-7; CDR3 DNA: TGTGCCAGCAGTTTAGCTGGGGGCGAGCAGTACTTC; CDR3 protein: CASSLAGGEQYF
D gene: NA; V gene: TRBV5-6; clone size: once; J gene: TRBJ1-3; CDR3 DNA: TGTGCCAGCAGCTTGGAACCGGGACTCCAAAGCTCTGGAAACACCATATATTTT; CDR3 protein: CASSLEPGLQSSGNTIYF
D gene: NA; V gene: TRBV19; clone size: NA; J gene: TRBJ1-6; CDR3 DNA: TGTGCCAGTAGTATCGAAAGGGTAGGCGATAATTCACCCCTCCACTTT; CDR3 protein: CASSIERVGDNSPLHF
D gene: TRBD1; V gene: TRBV25-1; clone size: NA; J gene: TRBJ2-7; CDR3 DNA: TGTGCCAGGCTGGGGACAGGGGTACCCTACGAGCAGTACTTC; CDR3 protein: CARLGTGVPYEQYF
D gene: NA; V gene: TRBV19; clone size: NA; J gene: TRBJ2-2; CDR3 DNA: TGTGCCAGTATTCCCTGGGGGTCTAACACCGGGGAGCTGTTTTTT; CDR3 protein: CASIPWGSNTGELFF
D gene: NA; V gene: TRBV19; clone size: NA; J gene: TRBJ1-1; CDR3 DNA: TGTGCCAGTAGTATAGATCATGGTGGGAACACTGAAGCTTTCTTT; CDR3 protein: CASSIDHGGNTEAFF
D gene: NA; V gene: TRBV15; clone size: NA; J gene: TRBJ2-5; CDR3 DNA: TGTGCCACCAGCAGACCATACCAAGAGACCCAGTACTTC; CDR3 protein: CATSRPYQETQYF
D gene: NA; V gene: TRBV6-4; clone size: NA; J gene: TRBJ2-3; CDR3 DNA: TGTGCCAGCAGTCCCGGGGGCGGGTACCCAGATACGCAGTATTTT; CDR3 protein: CASSPGGGYPDTQYF
D gene: TRBD2; V gene: TRBV2; clone size: NA; J gene: TRBJ2-5; CDR3 DNA: TGTGCCAGCAGAATCCAGCGGGGGGCGAGAGAGACCCAGTACTTC; CDR3 protein: CASRIQRGARETQYF
D gene: NA; V gene: TRBV27; clone size: NA; J gene: TRBJ1-1; CDR3 DNA: TGTGCCAGCAGTTTACCCCCCGGGATGAACACTGAAGCTTTCTTT; CDR3 protein: CASSLPPGMNTEAFF
D gene: NA; V gene: TRBV19; clone size: NA; J gene: TRBJ2-1; CDR3 DNA: TGTGCCAGTAGTCCCAGGGGTCTGGGGGAGCAGTTCTTC; CDR3 protein: CASSPRGLGEQFF
D gene: NA; V gene: TRBV19; clone size: NA; J gene: TRBJ2-5; CDR3 DNA: TGTGCCAGTGGTCCCGGACCACGAGGGGAGACCCAGTACTTC; CDR3 protein: CASGPGPRGETQYF
D gene: NA; V gene: TRBV10-3; clone size: NA; J gene: TRBJ1-1; CDR3 DNA: TGTGCCATCAGCGTGACGAGGCAGATTAACATGAACACTGAAGCTTTCTTT; CDR3 protein: CAISVTRQINMNTEAFF
D gene: TRBD1; V gene: TRBV2; clone size: NA; J gene: TRBJ2-7; CDR3 DNA: TGTGCCAGCAGCGCATCCACAGGGGGCGCAGACTACGAGCAGTACTTC; CDR3 protein: CASSASTGGADYEQYF
D gene: TRBD1; V gene: TRBV5-5; clone size: NA; J gene: TRBJ1-1; CDR3 DNA: TGTGCCAGCAGCTTGGTTCCAGGGGGAGGCACTGAAGCTTTCTTT; CDR3 protein: CASSLVPGGGTEAFF
D gene: NA; V gene: TRBV7-9; clone size: NA; J gene: TRBJ2-2; CDR3 DNA: TGTGCCAGCAGCTCTTGGGGAGGTAACACCGGGGAGCTGTTTTTT; CDR3 protein: CASSSWGGNTGELFF
D gene: NA; V gene: TRBV10-3; clone size: NA; J gene: TRBJ2-1; CDR3 DNA: TGTGCCATCAGTGAGGGGGATGAGCAGTTCTTC; CDR3 protein: CAISEGDEQFF
D gene: NA; V gene: TRBV7-3; clone size: few; J gene: TRBJ2-1; CDR3 DNA: TGTGCCAGCAGCTTAATGTCAGGGAGCCACAATGAGCAGTTCTTC; CDR3 protein: CASSLMSGSHNEQFF
D gene: NA; V gene: TRBV7-9; clone size: once; J gene: TRBJ2-7; CDR3 DNA: TGTGCCAGCAGCTTAGCAGAATACGAGCAGTACTTC; CDR3 protein: CASSLAEYEQYF
D gene: NA; V gene: TRBV6-5; clone size: NA; J gene: TRBJ1-5; CDR3 DNA: TGTGCCAGCAGTTTATTATGGGACGGCAATCAGCCCCAGCATTTT; CDR3 protein: CASSLLWDGNQPQHF
D gene: TRBD2; V gene: TRBV27; clone size: NA; J gene: TRBJ2-1; CDR3 DNA: TGTGCCAGCAGCACGCGGGGGGGCTCCTACAATGAGCAGTTCTTC; CDR3 protein: CASSTRGGSYNEQFF
D gene: TRBD1; V gene: TRBV6-1; clone size: NA; J gene: TRBJ2-7; CDR3 DNA: TGTGCCAGCAGGGCGGACAGGGCGTCCTACGAGCAGTACTTC; CDR3 protein: CASRADRASYEQYF
D gene: NA; V gene: TRBV29-1; clone size: NA; J gene: TRBJ2-1; CDR3 DNA: TGCAGCGTTGGCGGAGCGGTCTCCTACAATGAGCAGTTCTTC; CDR3 protein: CSVGGAVSYNEQFF
D gene: NA; V gene: TRBV6-5; clone size: NA; J gene: TRBJ2-5; CDR3 DNA: TGTGCCAGCAGTTCCCCGGGTCAAGAGACCCAGTACTTC; CDR3 protein: CASSSPGQETQYF
D gene: NA; V gene: TRBV4-3; clone size: NA; J gene: TRBJ2-1; CDR3 DNA: TGCGCCAGCAGCCAAGACAGGGGGGTCAATGAGCAGTTCTTC; CDR3 protein: CASSQDRGVNEQFF
D gene: TRBD1; V gene: TRBV10-1; clone size: NA; J gene: TRBJ2-1; CDR3 DNA: TGCGCCAGCAGTGAGGGGACGGACGGGATGAACCAGGGGGACAATGAGCAGTTCTTC; CDR3 protein: CASSEGTDGMNQGDNEQFF
D gene: NA; V gene: TRBV5-6; clone size: NA; J gene: TRBJ2-7; CDR3 DNA: TGTGCCAGCAGCGGGGCGGGTAGAGGCGAGCAGTACTTC; CDR3 protein: CASSGAGRGEQYF
D gene: NA; V gene: TRBV6-5; clone size: NA; J gene: TRBJ2-1; CDR3 DNA: TGTGCCAGCAGGATAAACCTGGGGAACTACAATGAGCAGTTCTTC; CDR3 protein: CASRINLGNYNEQFF
D gene: NA; V gene: TRBV7-9; clone size: NA; J gene: TRBJ2-7; CDR3 DNA: TGTGCCAGCAGCCCTAACGATGGACATCCCTACGAGCAGTACTTC; CDR3 protein: CASSPNDGHPYEQYF
D gene: NA; V gene: TRBV2; clone size: NA; J gene: TRBJ1-1; CDR3 DNA: TGTGCCAGCAGTGAATCACCCGTGAGGGACCCTGAAGCTTTCTTT; CDR3 protein: CASSESPVRDPEAFF
D gene: NA; V gene: TRBV4-1; clone size: NA; J gene: TRBJ2-7; CDR3 DNA: TGCGCCAGCAGCCCTATAGGGTTGTACGAGCAGTACTTC; CDR3 protein: CASSPIGLYEQYF
D gene: NA; V gene: TRBV27; clone size: NA; J gene: TRBJ1-2; CDR3 DNA: TGTGCCAGCAGTTCCGGTTGGGCAGGAGAGAATGGCTACACCTTC; CDR3 protein: CASSSGWAGENGYTF
D gene: TRBD2; V gene: TRBV7-9; clone size: NA; J gene: TRBJ2-7; CDR3 DNA: TGTGCCAGCAGCTCACCCGGGACTAGCGGCTCCTACGAGCAGTACTTC; CDR3 protein: CASSSPGTSGSYEQYF
D gene: NA; V gene: TRBV7-2; clone size: NA; J gene: TRBJ2-7; CDR3 DNA: TGTGCCAGCAGCATCTCCTCCTACGAGCAGTACTTC; CDR3 protein: CASSISSYEQYF
D gene: TRBD1; V gene: TRBV6-1; clone size: once; J gene: TRBJ1-2; CDR3 DNA: TGTGCCAGCAGTGAGGTACAGGGGGCGCGAGGCTACACCTTC; CDR3 protein: CASSEVQGARGYTF
D gene: NA; V gene: TRBV15; clone size: NA; J gene: TRBJ1-2; CDR3 DNA: TGTGCCACCAGCAGAGACTCTGACCGAGTCTATGGCTACACCTTC; CDR3 protein: CATSRDSDRVYGYTF
D gene: NA; V gene: TRBV5-4; clone size: NA; J gene: TRBJ2-7; CDR3 DNA: TGTGCCAGCAGCTTGGGCAGGTCCTACGAGCAGTACTTC; CDR3 protein: CASSLGRSYEQYF
D gene: NA; V gene: TRBV7-8; clone size: NA; J gene: TRBJ2-1; CDR3 DNA: TGTGCCAGCAGCGCGATGTGGAGCAGCTCCTACAATGAGCAGTTCTTC; CDR3 protein: CASSAMWSSSYNEQFF
D gene: NA; V gene: TRBV27; clone size: NA; J gene: TRBJ1-5; CDR3 DNA: TGTGCCAGCAGTTTGTCCATTGGTGGGGGCCAACAGCCCCAGCATTTT; CDR3 protein: CASSLSIGGGQQPQHF
D gene: NA; V gene: TRBV28; clone size: NA; J gene: TRBJ2-5; CDR3 DNA: TGTGCCAGCTCACCCGGAGTCGAGACCCAGTACTTC; CDR3 protein: CASSPGVETQYF
D gene: NA; V gene: TRBV4-1; clone size: NA; J gene: TRBJ2-2; CDR3 DNA: TGCGCCAGCAGCCAAGGTGGGGCCACCGGGGAGCTGTTTTTT; CDR3 protein: CASSQGGATGELFF
D gene: NA; V gene: TRBV5-4; clone size: once; J gene: TRBJ1-1; CDR3 DNA: TGTGCCAGCAGCTTGGGACTTCGGGACACAGTGAACACTGAAGCTTTCTTT; CDR3 protein: CASSLGLRDTVNTEAFF
D gene: NA; V gene: TRBV13; clone size: NA; J gene: TRBJ2-2; CDR3 DNA: TGTGCCAGCAGCTCACACGTTCGGGAGCTGTTTTTT; CDR3 protein: CASSSHVRELFF
D gene: TRBD2; V gene: TRBV4-2; clone size: NA; J gene: TRBJ2-7; CDR3 DNA: TGTGCCAGCAGCTTCTTAGCGGGGGGGACCTACGAGCAGTACTTC; CDR3 protein: CASSFLAGGTYEQYF
D gene: NA; V gene: TRBV19; clone size: NA; J gene: TRBJ1-1; CDR3 DNA: TGTGCCAGTGCCGTCGGGGGCACTGAAGCTTTCTTT; CDR3 protein: CASAVGGTEAFF
D gene: NA; V gene: TRBV29-1; clone size: NA; J gene: TRBJ2-2; CDR3 DNA: TGCAGCGTTAACACCGGGGAGCTGTTTTTT; CDR3 protein: CSVNTGELFF
D gene: NA; V gene: TRBV27; clone size: NA; J gene: TRBJ1-4; CDR3 DNA: TGTGCCAGCAGTTTCCAGGCTAATGAAAAACTGTTTTTT; CDR3 protein: CASSFQANEKLFF
D gene: TRBD1; V gene: TRBV27; clone size: NA; J gene: TRBJ2-3; CDR3 DNA: TGTGCCAGCAGTTTTGGGACAGGGGGCGCAGATACGCAGTATTTT; CDR3 protein: CASSFGTGGADTQYF
D gene: NA; V gene: TRBV7-2; clone size: NA; J gene: TRBJ1-5; CDR3 DNA: TGTGCCAGCAGCTTAGCTTGGCTTGGGACACAGCCCCAGCATTTT; CDR3 protein: CASSLAWLGTQPQHF
D gene: NA; V gene: TRBV7-2; clone size: NA; J gene: TRBJ2-2; CDR3 DNA: TGTGCCAGCAGCTTACGCTGGGGAGTGAGTGAGGAGCTGTTTTTT; CDR3 protein: CASSLRWGVSEELFF